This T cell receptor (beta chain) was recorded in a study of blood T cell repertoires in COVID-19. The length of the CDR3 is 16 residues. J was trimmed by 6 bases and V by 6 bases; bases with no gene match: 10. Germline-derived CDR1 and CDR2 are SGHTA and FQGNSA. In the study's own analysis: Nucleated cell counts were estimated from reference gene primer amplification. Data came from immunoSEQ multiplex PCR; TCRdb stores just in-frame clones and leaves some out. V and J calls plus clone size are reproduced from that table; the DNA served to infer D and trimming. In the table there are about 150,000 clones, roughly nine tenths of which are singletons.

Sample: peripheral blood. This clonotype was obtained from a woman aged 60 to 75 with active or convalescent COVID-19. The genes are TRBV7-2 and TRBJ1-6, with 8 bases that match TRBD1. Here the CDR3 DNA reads TGTGCCAGCAGTTTATACCCGACAGGGGCTAATTCACCCCTCCACTTT. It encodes CASSLYPTGANSPLHF.